These 2 T cell receptor beta chains were all obtained from the same sample, sequenced in a study of T-cell memory formation after mild COVID-19. TCRdb re-called the 5' RACE reads through MiXCR, storing one row per CDR3 protein. There are under 350,000 distinct CDR3 sequences in the sample; roughly 15% occur only once, and more than 20% lies in the top ten. Sequences were obtained from PBMCs or a T cell subset sorted from them (not recorded which). The receptor set was obtained from a man aged 18 to 30 who had mild COVID-19 (a few samples of this study predate the infection). Cell type and time point are not known.

V and J are TRBV9 and TRBJ1-1; a possible D gene is TRBD1 (5 bases). The CDR3 has 14 amino acids. Germline-derived CDR1 and CDR2 are SGDLS and YYNGEE. V lost 5 bases, J lost 3 bases, and 14 bases lay in between. The DNA of the CDR3 is TGTGCCAGCAGACAGTGGGGGGAGGACACTGAAGCTTTCTTT. Residues: CASRQWGEDTEAFF.

The table lists this clonotype with a few counts. This chain connects TRBV4-2 to TRBJ2-2, with a weak D call TRBD2 (6 bases). The germline V gene has CDR1 LGHNA and CDR2 YNFKEQ. The CDR3 has 16 residues. The V end was cut by 0 bases, the J end by 10 bases, with 18 bases between. CDR3 protein: CASSQDLAGRSEELFF. DNA of the CDR3: TGTGCCAGCAGCCAAGATTTGGCAGGGAGGAGCGAGGAGCTGTTTTTT.